This T cell receptor beta chain is from a study of identical twins. Broader study findings: For cord blood, abundant beta clonotypes had fewer insertions, unlike memory repertoires, which showed none.

This clonotype was found many times. Its antigen is currently unknown. TCRdb reanalysed the 5' RACE reads using MiXCR and keeps one entry per CDR3 protein. The data hold 210,000 or so distinct CDR3 sequences, with 7.5% observed a single time. Germline trimming cut 5 bases from V and 4 bases from J; bases unmatched to any gene: 10. Germline V CDR1 and CDR2: DFQATT, SNEGSKA (reference sequence). This CDR3 has 14 residues. These data also formed part of another study, on yellow fever vaccine responses in identical twins.

Sequenced sample: memory (CD45RO+) T cells sorted from blood. This TCR was recovered from a young woman in good health. The J gene is TRBJ2-7, the V gene TRBV20-1, with 8 bases fitting TRBD2. CDR3 in amino acids: CSAPLVSGSYEQYF. For the CDR3, the DNA is TGCAGTGCTCCCCTCGTCAGCGGGAGTTACGAGCAGTACTTC.